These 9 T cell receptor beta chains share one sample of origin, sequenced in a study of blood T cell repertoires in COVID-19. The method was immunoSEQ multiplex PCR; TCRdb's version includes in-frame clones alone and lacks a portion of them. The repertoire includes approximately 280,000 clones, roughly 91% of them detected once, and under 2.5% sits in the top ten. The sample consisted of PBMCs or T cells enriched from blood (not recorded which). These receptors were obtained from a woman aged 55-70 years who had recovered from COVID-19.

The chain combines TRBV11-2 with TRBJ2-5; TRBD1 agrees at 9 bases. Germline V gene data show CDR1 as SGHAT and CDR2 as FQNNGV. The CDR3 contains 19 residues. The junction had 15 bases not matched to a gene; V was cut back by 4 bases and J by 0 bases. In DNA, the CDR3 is TGTGCCAGCAGCTCGTCCCGGGACAGGGTCAGTTCGTACCAAGAGACCCAGTACTTC. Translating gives CASSSSRDRVSSYQETQYF.

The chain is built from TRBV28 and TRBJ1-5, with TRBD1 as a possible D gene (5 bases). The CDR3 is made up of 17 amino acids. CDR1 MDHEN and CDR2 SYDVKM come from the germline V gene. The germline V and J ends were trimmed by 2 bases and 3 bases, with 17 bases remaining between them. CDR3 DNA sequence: TGTGCCAGCAGTTTACAACTGGGGCCAGGAGTCAATCAGCCCCAGCATTTT. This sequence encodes CASSLQLGPGVNQPQHF.

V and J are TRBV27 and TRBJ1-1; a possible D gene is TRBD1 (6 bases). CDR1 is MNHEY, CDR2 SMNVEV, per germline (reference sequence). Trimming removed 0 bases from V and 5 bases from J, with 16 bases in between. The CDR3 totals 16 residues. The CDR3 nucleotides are TGTGCCAGCAGTTTATCCCGTGGGGGCTCAGGGACTGAAGCTTTCTTT. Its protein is CASSLSRGGSGTEAFF.

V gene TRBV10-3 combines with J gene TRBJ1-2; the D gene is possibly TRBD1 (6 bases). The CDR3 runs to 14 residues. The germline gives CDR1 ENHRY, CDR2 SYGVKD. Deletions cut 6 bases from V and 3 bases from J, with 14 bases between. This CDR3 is CAISPQGRDYGYTF. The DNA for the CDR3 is TGTGCCATCAGCCCTCAGGGGAGAGACTATGGCTACACCTTC.

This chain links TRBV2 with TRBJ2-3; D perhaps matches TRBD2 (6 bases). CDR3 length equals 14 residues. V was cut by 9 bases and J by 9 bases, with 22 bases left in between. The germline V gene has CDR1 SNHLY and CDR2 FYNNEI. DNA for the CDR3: TGTGCCAGTTGTTCCCGACTAGTTGACGAGACGCAGTATTTT. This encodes CASCSRLVDETQYF.

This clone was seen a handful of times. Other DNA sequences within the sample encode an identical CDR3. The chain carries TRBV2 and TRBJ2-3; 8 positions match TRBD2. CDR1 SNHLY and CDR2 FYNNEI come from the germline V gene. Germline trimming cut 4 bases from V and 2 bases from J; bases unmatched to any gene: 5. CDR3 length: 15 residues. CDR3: CASSGRAGVTDTQYF. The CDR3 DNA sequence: TGTGCCAGCAGTGGTAGAGCGGGAGTCACAGATACGCAGTATTTT.

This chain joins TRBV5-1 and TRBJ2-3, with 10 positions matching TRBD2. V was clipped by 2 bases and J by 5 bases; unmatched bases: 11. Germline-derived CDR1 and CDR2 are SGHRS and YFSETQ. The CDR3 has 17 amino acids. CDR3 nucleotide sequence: TGCGCCAGCAGCTTTGGCCAGCTAGCGGGAGTGATAGATACGCAGTATTTT. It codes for CASSFGQLAGVIDTQYF.

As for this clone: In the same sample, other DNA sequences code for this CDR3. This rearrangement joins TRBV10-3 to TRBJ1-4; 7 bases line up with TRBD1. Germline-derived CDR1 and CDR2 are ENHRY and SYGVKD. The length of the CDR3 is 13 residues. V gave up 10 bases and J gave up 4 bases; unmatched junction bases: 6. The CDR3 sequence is CATRGGINEKLFF. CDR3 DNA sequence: TGTGCCACTCGAGGGGGCATTAATGAAAAACTGTTTTTT.

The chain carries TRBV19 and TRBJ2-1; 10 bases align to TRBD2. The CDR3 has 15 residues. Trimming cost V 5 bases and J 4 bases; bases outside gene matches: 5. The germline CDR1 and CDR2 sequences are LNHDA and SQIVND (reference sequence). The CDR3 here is CASSASGLAYNEQFF. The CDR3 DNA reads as TGTGCCAGTAGTGCCTCGGGACTAGCGTACAATGAGCAGTTCTTC. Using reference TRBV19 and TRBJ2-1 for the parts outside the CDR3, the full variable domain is DGGITQSPKYLFRKEGQNVTLSCEQNLNHDAMYWYRQDPGQGLRLIYYSQIVNDFQKGDIAEGYSVSREKKESFPLTVTSAQKNPTAFYLCASSASGLAYNEQFFGPGTRLTVL.